This T cell receptor beta chain comes out of a study of blood T cell repertoires in COVID-19. As for the study in general: PBMCs, B-cell-depleted T cells, or T cells were the source of the cDNA or gDNA that made up the material.

Germline CDR1 is MDHEN and CDR2 is SYDVKM. The CDR3 totals 15 residues. V dropped 6 bases and J dropped 1 base, with 13 bases sitting between them. The table lists this clone with a few counts. Authors' data handling: Amplifying reference gene primers gave estimates of nucleated cell counts. TCRdb's copy holds only in-frame clones and misses some; the assay was immunoSEQ multiplex PCR. That table furnishes V, J and clone size, whereas the DNA furnished D and trimming. This sample has over 150,000 clones; roughly 88% occur once, and the top ten carry approximately 13%. Specimen: peripheral blood. The rearrangement joins TRBV28 to TRBJ1-5; a possible D gene is TRBD1 (6 bases). This receptor was obtained from a human donor in a cohort sampled during active COVID-19. In nucleotides, the CDR3 is TGTGCCAGCAGGGGTGGGGGCCCCAGCAATCAGCCCCAGCATTTT. Protein sequence: CASRGGGPSNQPQHF.